A single sample is the source of the 26 T cell receptor beta chains below, sequenced in a study of human T cells and chemical hapten exposure (dated by TCRdb to the early 2020s). Libraries came from RACE. TCRdb lists the instrument as NextSeq 500. TCRdb trimmed public reads at Q25 via fastp, called clones via MiXCR and kept in-frame beta chains. When rows share a CDR3 protein, they turn into one entry using the most common DNA and genes. The table for this sample lists under 200,000 distinct CDR3 sequences; 25% to 30% of them were counted only once. The top ten clonotypes cover 2% to 2.5% of the sample. The time point label for this specimen denotes: patch test 3, about 24 weeks after DPC sensitization. Per the publication, the treatment or condition label means: therapeutic diphenylcyclopropenone sensitization with weekly scalp DPC. Material: whole blood, obtained in connection with sensitization to the hapten diphenylcyclopropenone (DPC). These receptors were collected from a woman aged 18-30 years with alopecia areata. Some clones in this sample may be carry-over from other donors' samples.

This sequence joins TRBV6-6 and TRBJ2-7, with 10 bases that match TRBD1. CDR3 length equals 14 residues. Germline-derived CDR1 and CDR2 are MNHNY and SVGAGI (reference sequence). The V segment lost 5 bases and the J segment 6 bases; nucleotides outside the gene matches: 7. The CDR3 is CASSARDRGREQYF. The CDR3 DNA follows: TGTGCCAGCAGTGCCCGGGACAGGGGACGCGAGCAGTACTTC.

This clonotype was counted between two and nine times. The chain combines TRBV6-1 with TRBJ2-1; D is uncertain. The CDR3 loop spans 13 amino acids. The germline CDR1 and CDR2 sequences are MNHNS and SASEGT. Trimming pared 6 bases from V and 8 bases from J, leaving 14 bases between. CDR3 in DNA: TGTGCCAGCAGACAAAGGGCTCTCGATGAGCAGTTCTTC. It yields the protein CASRQRALDEQFF.

The gene calls are TRBV7-9 and TRBJ1-6; no reliable D call. This CDR3 is 11 amino acids long. Per the germline V gene, CDR1 is SEHNR and CDR2 is FQNEAQ (reference sequence). V lost 7 bases and J lost 8, with 6 bases in between. CDR3 loop: CASTKDSPLHF. The CDR3 nucleotides are TGTGCCAGCACCAAGGATTCACCCCTCCACTTT.

This clonotype was recorded a few times. The chain uses TRBV29-1 and TRBJ2-7; tentatively, D is TRBD1 (5 bases). Trimming took off 7 bases at V and 5 bases at J, with 15 bases between the two ends. Germline V CDR1 and CDR2: SQVTM, ANQGSEA. The CDR3 totals 12 residues. This CDR3 is CSGGHFANEQYF. The CDR3 DNA is TGCAGCGGCGGACATTTCGCGAACGAGCAGTACTTC.

This chain uses TRBV9 with TRBJ1-6, with D possibly TRBD1 on 6 matching bases. The CDR3 is 14 amino acids. The V gene's germline CDR1 is SGDLS and CDR2 YYNGEE. Trimming cost V 2 bases and J 5 bases, with 8 bases left between them. The CDR3 DNA reads TGTGCCAGCAGCGTGACAGGAGATAATTCACCCCTCCACTTT. This translates into CASSVTGDNSPLHF.

This clonotype was observed a few times. J is TRBJ2-7 and V is TRBV29-1; D ambiguous. V was trimmed by 1 base and J by 0 bases, leaving 4 bases between them. In germline, CDR1 is SQVTM, CDR2 ANQGSEA. This CDR3 has 12 residues. CDR3 sequence reads: CSVEVSSYEQYF. The CDR3 DNA follows: TGCAGCGTTGAAGTCAGCTCCTACGAGCAGTACTTC.

V and J are TRBV20-1 and TRBJ1-5, with D possibly being TRBD1 (6 bases). This CDR3 region has 14 residues. V lost 5 bases, J lost 3 bases, and 14 bases lay in between. Germline V CDR1 and CDR2: DFQATT, SNEGSKA (reference sequence). CDR3 sequence (DNA): TGCAGTGCTCCGAGGGGACACATCAATCAGCCCCAGCATTTT. This codes for CSAPRGHINQPQHF.

This clonotype was seen only a few times. This sequence joins TRBV5-1 and TRBJ2-5; D gene ambiguous. V shed 3 bases and J shed 5 bases, with 8 bases lying between them. The CDR3 spans 12 residues. CDR1 and CDR2 from the germline V gene are SGHRS and YFSETQ. CDR3: CASSSPGETQYF. The CDR3, as DNA: TGCGCCAGCAGCTCCCCCGGGGAGACCCAGTACTTC.

This clonotype was seen at least ten times. The rearrangement uses TRBV4-1 and TRBJ2-1; D is unclear. CDR1 and CDR2 (germline): MGHRA, YSYEKL. Trimming left V 2 bases short and J 10 bases short, with 6 bases between. The CDR3 has 11 amino acids. The CDR3 is CASSQSREQFF. CDR3 nucleotides: TGCGCCAGCAGCCAATCTAGGGAGCAGTTCTTC.

This chain joins TRBV4-2 and TRBJ2-2; perhaps D is TRBD1 or TRBD2 (5 bases each). The CDR3 spans 18 residues. Trimming left V 1 base short and J 0 bases short, with 15 bases between. Looked up from germline, CDR1 is LGHNA and CDR2 is YNFKEQ. DNA of the CDR3: TGTGCCAGCAGCCAAGGCCTCGGGACCGTCGCGAACACCGGGGAGCTGTTTTTT. As protein: CASSQGLGTVANTGELFF.

This clonotype showed up just a few times. The rearrangement links TRBV9 to TRBJ2-3; 10 nucleotides align to TRBD2. After removal of 0 bases from V and 2 bases from J, the junction contained 3 bases not matched to a gene. The CDR3 is made up of 16 amino acids. Looked up from germline, CDR1 is SGDLS and CDR2 is YYNGEE. CDR3: CASSVVAGGSTDTQYF. The CDR3, as DNA: TGTGCCAGCAGCGTAGTAGCGGGAGGTTCCACAGATACGCAGTATTTT.

This clonotype was counted between two and nine times. The J gene is TRBJ1-1, the V gene TRBV15; no firm D call. V gave up 0 bases and J gave up 5 bases, with 7 bases separating them. Germline assignment: CDR1 LNHNV and CDR2 YYDKDF (reference sequence). The CDR3 covers 13 residues. CDR3: CATSRDRRTEAFF. DNA of the CDR3: TGTGCCACCAGCAGAGATCGGAGGACTGAAGCTTTCTTT.

This clonotype occurred many times. The chain joins TRBV9 to TRBJ1-4, with D perhaps TRBD1 (5 bases). Germline values: CDR1 SGDLS, CDR2 YYNGEE. V was trimmed by 7 bases and J by 7 bases, leaving 17 bases between them. The CDR3 is 14 residues long. In DNA form, the CDR3 reads TGTGCCAGCGCTGGGGGGGACGGAAGTGAAAAACTGTTTTTT. Protein: CASAGGDGSEKLFF. The variable domain in full, completed from reference TRBV9 and TRBJ1-4, reads DSGVTQTPKHLITATGQRVTLRCSPRSGDLSVYWYQQSLDQGLQFLIQYYNGEERAKGNILERFSAQQFPDLHSELNLSSLELGDSALYFCASAGGDGSEKLFFGSGTQLSVL.

V usage is TRBV4-3 and J usage is TRBJ2-1; TRBD2 matches 9 bases. This CDR3 contains 16 residues. Trimming cost V 0 bases and J 9 bases; bases outside gene matches: 9. CDR1 is LGHNA and CDR2 is YSLEER in the germline V gene. CDR3 DNA: TGCGCCAGCAGCCAAGATCCGCCGGCGGGGGGGCGTGAGCAGTTCTTC. Protein: CASSQDPPAGGREQFF.

V and J are TRBV6-5 and TRBJ2-1; perhaps TRBD1 as D (7 bases). Deletions cut 11 bases from V and 8 bases from J, with 22 bases between. In germline, CDR1 is MNHEY, CDR2 SVGAGI. This CDR3 comprises 14 residues. CDR3 sequence: CAVQEGAGIYEQFF. CDR3 bases: TGTGCCGTTCAGGAGGGGGCAGGGATCTATGAGCAGTTCTTC.

The table lists this clonotype with a count of one. One end of the junction varies from germline; a read error may be responsible. The chain employs TRBV4-3 and TRBJ2-2; 8 nucleotides agree with TRBD1. This CDR3 contains 17 residues. Germline values: CDR1 LGHNA, CDR2 YSLEER. The CDR3 loop reads CASSQALGTGNTGELFF. For the CDR3, the DNA is TGTGCCAGCAGCCAAGCGCTCGGGACAGGGAACACCGGGGAGCTGTTTTTT.

The chain combines TRBV9 with TRBJ2-3; D is uncertain. Looked up from germline, CDR1 is SGDLS and CDR2 is YYNGEE. V was pared by 0 bases and J by 4 bases, with 9 bases between. The CDR3 length is 14 residues. CDR3 bases: TGTGCCAGCAGCGTAGCTCAAGGGTCAGATACGCAGTATTTT. It codes for CASSVAQGSDTQYF.

This chain connects TRBV7-3 to TRBJ1-5; D unclear. The CDR3 is 13 residues long. Between the trimmed V and J ends, which lost 1 base and 4 bases, there was a span of 5 bases. CDR1 is SGHTA, CDR2 FQGTGA, per germline. The CDR3 loop is CASSLKPNQPQHF. CDR3 nucleotides: TGTGCCAGCAGCTTAAAACCTAATCAGCCCCAGCATTTT.

This clonotype was picked up a small number of times. This chain links TRBV27 with TRBJ2-1; 9 nucleotides agree with TRBD2. Trimming cost V 6 bases and J 4 bases; bases outside gene matches: 7. This CDR3 region has 15 residues. CDR1 and CDR2 from the germline V gene are MNHEY and SMNVEV (reference sequence). CDR3 protein: CASSHSGGTYNEQFF. CDR3 nucleotides: TGTGCCAGCAGCCATAGCGGGGGCACGTACAATGAGCAGTTCTTC.

The chain couples TRBV6-1 to TRBJ2-7, with D maybe TRBD2 (6 bases). Trimming took 7 bases from V and 4 from J, leaving 17 bases between them. Germline V gives CDR1 MNHNS, CDR2 SASEGT. The CDR3 has 14 residues. The CDR3 DNA follows: TGTGCCAGCACCCCGGCAGGGACTTTTTACGAGCAGTACTTC. Translation: CASTPAGTFYEQYF.

The chain combines TRBV12-3 or TRBV12-4 with TRBJ2-7; D is possibly TRBD1 (6 bases). CDR3 length equals 12 residues. Trimming took 4 bases from V and 5 from J, leaving 9 bases between them. CDR3 nucleotides: TGTGCCAGCAGTTACAGGGTAGACGAGCAGTACTTC. It is translated as CASSYRVDEQYF.

V gene TRBV7-9 combines with J gene TRBJ1-1, with TRBD1 identical over 7 bases. CDR1 is SEHNR, CDR2 FQNEAQ, per germline (reference sequence). Losses at the gene ends were 3 bases for V and 3 bases for J; bases not matched to a gene: 4. This CDR3 comprises 14 residues. The CDR3 sequence is CASSLITGDTEAFF. In DNA, the CDR3 is TGTGCCAGCAGCTTGATTACAGGGGACACTGAAGCTTTCTTT. The full variable domain, rest sourced from reference TRBV7-9 and TRBJ1-1, is DTGVSQNPRHKITKRGQNVTFRCDPISEHNRLYWYRQTLGQGPEFLTYFQNEAQLEKSRLLSDRFSAERPKGSFSTLEIQRTEQGDSAMYLCASSLITGDTEAFFGQGTRLTVV.

The genes are TRBV27 and TRBJ1-1, with 7 bases identical to TRBD1. The CDR3 sequence is 13 residues long. The junction had 5 bases not matched to a gene; V was cut back by 8 bases and J by 2 bases. CDR1 is MNHEY and CDR2 is SMNVEV in the germline V gene (reference sequence). The CDR3 region is CASSRGINTEAFF. Here the CDR3 DNA reads TGTGCCAGCTCCAGGGGGATTAACACTGAAGCTTTCTTT.

This clonotype was counted between two and nine times. V is TRBV4-1 and J is TRBJ2-2; TRBD2 aligns across 14 bases. In germline, CDR1 is MGHRA, CDR2 YSYEKL. The ends lost 1 base at V and 7 bases at J; junction bases unmatched: 5. This CDR3 has 17 amino acids. The CDR3 spells CASSQGLAGGPGGELFF. The CDR3 DNA sequence: TGCGCCAGCAGCCAAGGACTAGCGGGAGGGCCGGGCGGGGAGCTGTTTTTT.

This clonotype was counted only a few times. CDR3 nucleotide sequence: TGTGCCAGCAGCTCACAGGGAGTTGAAGCTTTCTTT. Translated: CASSSQGVEAFF. This rearrangement joins TRBV7-9 to TRBJ1-1; the D gene is possibly TRBD1 (6 bases). The CDR3 extends over 12 amino acids. V shed 4 bases and J shed 7 bases, with 10 bases lying between them. Germline V lookup: CDR1 SEHNR, CDR2 FQNEAQ (reference sequence).

The CDR3 here is CASSPGTGSLPGINTGELFF. The DNA for the CDR3 is TGTGCCAGCAGCCCGGGGACAGGGTCCCTTCCGGGAATCAACACCGGGGAGCTGTTTTTT. V usage is TRBV7-9 and J usage is TRBJ2-2; 9 nucleotides agree with TRBD1. V gave up 5 bases and J gave up 2 bases; unmatched junction bases: 18. CDR3 length: 20 residues. Germline V CDR1 and CDR2: SEHNR, FQNEAQ (reference sequence). Full variable domain (rest looked up from reference TRBV7-9 and TRBJ2-2): DTGVSQNPRHKITKRGQNVTFRCDPISEHNRLYWYRQTLGQGPEFLTYFQNEAQLEKSRLLSDRFSAERPKGSFSTLEIQRTEQGDSAMYLCASSPGTGSLPGINTGELFFGEGSRLTVL.